The 8 T cell receptor beta chains below all came from one sample that was sequenced in a study of blood T cell repertoires in COVID-19. Using immunoSEQ multiplex PCR, the repertoire was profiled, and TCRdb retains in-frame clones only, with some absent. The sample includes approximately 100,000 clones, about 85% seen only once; the top ten take approximately 1.8%. The sequenced material came from peripheral blood. The receptors derive from a woman in her 70s with active or convalescent COVID-19.

The J gene is TRBJ1-1, the V gene TRBV3-1 (or the pseudogene TRBV3-2); 9 bases are shared with TRBD1. V shed 1 base, J shed 3 bases, and the junction held 0 bases outside the gene matches. This CDR3 has 14 amino acids. Germline V gene lookup returns CDR1 LGHDT and CDR2 YNNKEL (reference sequence). The CDR3 region is CASSQGQGDTEAFF. As DNA, the CDR3 is TGTGCCAGCAGCCAAGGACAGGGGGACACTGAAGCTTTCTTT.

The chain is built from TRBV5-1 and TRBJ2-5; no definite D call. Germline CDR1 reads SGHRS; CDR2 reads YFSETQ. V lost 0 bases, J lost 5 bases, and 8 bases lay in between. This CDR3 comprises 13 residues. CDR3 protein: CASSLVLSETQYF. The CDR3 DNA sequence: TGCGCCAGCAGCTTGGTCCTCTCGGAGACCCAGTACTTC. Full variable domain (outside the CDR3, taken from reference TRBV5-1 and TRBJ2-5): KAGVTQTPRYLIKTRGQQVTLSCSPISGHRSVSWYQQTPGQGLQFLFEYFSETQRNKGNFPGRFSGRQFSNSRSEMNVSTLELGDSALYLCASSLVLSETQYFGPGTRLLVL.

The chain has TRBV10-3 and TRBJ2-3; tentative D call: TRBD2 (7 bases). V was shortened by 0 bases and J by 6 bases, with 28 bases between the two germline ends. Germline V CDR1 and CDR2: ENHRY, SYGVKD. The CDR3 runs to 20 residues. CDR3 nucleotide sequence: TGTGCCATCAGTGAGTCAGGAGTGCGGGGGCACCCCACCTTGGGGGATACGCAGTATTTT. Translating it yields CAISESGVRGHPTLGDTQYF.

The genes are TRBV6-5 and TRBJ1-2; possibly TRBD1 for D (5 bases). The germline V gene encodes CDR1 MNHEY and CDR2 SVGAGI. The CDR3 is 13 amino acids. Trimming stripped 8 bases from V and 5 bases from J, with 15 bases between. CDR3 nucleotide sequence: TGTGCCAGCGGGCCCTCGGGACTATATGGCTACACCTTC. It yields the protein CASGPSGLYGYTF.

The rearrangement uses TRBV30 and TRBJ1-1; 7 bases line up with TRBD1. Per the germline V gene, CDR1 is GTSNPN and CDR2 is SVGIG (reference sequence). The CDR3 covers 13 residues. The V and J ends lost 3 bases and 6 bases, in that order; junction bases with no gene match: 7. CDR3 in amino acids: CAWRPTGEAEAFF. CDR3 coding DNA: TGTGCCTGGAGGCCTACAGGGGAGGCTGAAGCTTTCTTT.

The genes are TRBV28 and TRBJ1-1; possible D gene TRBD1, 5 bases. The ends were cut back, 6 bases at V and 3 bases at J, with 11 bases in the middle. Germline-derived CDR1 and CDR2 are MDHEN and SYDVKM. CDR3 length: 13 amino acids. CDR3: CASSPGLYTEAFF. Written as DNA, the CDR3 is TGTGCCAGCAGCCCAGGGTTGTACACTGAAGCTTTCTTT.

This CDR3 reads CASSPTRVSGNTIYF. DNA of the CDR3: TGTGCCAGCAGCCCTACTCGAGTCTCTGGAAACACCATATATTTT. This chain links TRBV7-2 with TRBJ1-3; D gene uncertain. The CDR3 is 15 residues long. Trimming left V 5 bases short and J 0 bases short, with 11 bases between. Germline V lookup: CDR1 SGHTA, CDR2 FQGNSA. The entire variable domain, with the rest obtained from reference TRBV7-2 and TRBJ1-3, is as follows: GAGVSQSPSNKVTEKGKDVELRCDPISGHTALYWYRQSLGQGLEFLIYFQGNSAPDKSGLPSDRFSAERTGGSVSTLTIQRTQQEDSAVYLCASSPTRVSGNTIYFGEGSWLTVV.

The V call is TRBV9, the J call TRBJ1-4, with D unclear. The CDR3 loop spans 14 amino acids. The germline V and J ends were trimmed by 4 bases and 13 bases, with 20 bases remaining between them. Germline assignment: CDR1 SGDLS and CDR2 YYNGEE. The chain's CDR3 is CASSLRPSDGGLFF. The CDR3 nucleotides read TGTGCCAGCAGCTTACGACCTTCAGATGGAGGACTGTTTTTT.